The 18 T cell receptor beta chains given below trace back to one sample, sequenced in a study of beta chain features in type 1 diabetes (dated by TCRdb to the late 2010s). Library construction relied on the immunoSEQ multiplex PCR assay. All of the isolated RNA was reverse transcribed with the High Capacity cDNA Reverse Transcription Kit, so expressed TCRB transcripts were sequenced. TCRdb mirrors the immuneACCESS table, restricted to in-frame sequences. Some clones are absent from its copies; in checked studies, under half trace to an unresolved V gene, and the reason for the others is unknown. Counted in this sample were tens of thousands of clones; 25% to 35% of them appeared once. 0.35% to 0.45% of the sample is held by the ten biggest clonotypes. Sequencing input: stem cell memory CD4+ T cells from blood. Per the publication, the cell subset or site label means: stem cell-like memory CD4+ T cells. The receptors here all came from a woman between 18 and 29 years old in good health.

The chain combines TRBV2 with TRBJ2-3; no definite D call. V was pared by 2 bases and J by 2 bases, with 11 bases between. Per the germline V gene, CDR1 is SNHLY and CDR2 is FYNNEI. The CDR3 spans 15 residues. CDR3 bases: TGTGCCAGCAGTGAACGGTATTATTCCACAGATACGCAGTATTTT. Translation gives CASSERYYSTDTQYF. Drawing the rest from reference TRBV2 and TRBJ2-3, the complete variable domain is EPEVTQTPSHQVTQMGQEVILRCVPISNHLYFYWYRQILGQKVEFLVSFYNNEISEKSEIFDDQFSVERPDGSNFTLKIRSTKLEDSAMYFCASSERYYSTDTQYFGPGTRLTVL.

This clone was counted once. This chain connects TRBV30 to TRBJ2-7; the match to TRBD1 covers 9 bases. Germline V lookup: CDR1 GTSNPN, CDR2 SVGIG (reference sequence). V lost 1 base and J lost 6; bases outside the gene matches: 7. This CDR3 is 14 amino acids long. CDR3 nucleotides: TGTGCCTGGAGTGACAGGGGGCGTTTTCGCGAGCAGTACTTC. It yields the protein CAWSDRGRFREQYF.

This chain joins TRBV5-1 and TRBJ1-1; D gene unclear. Trimming took 2 bases from V and 0 from J, leaving 8 bases between them. This CDR3 comprises 14 residues. Germline loops: CDR1 SGHRS, CDR2 YFSETQ. The CDR3 spells CASSFVEMNTEAFF. DNA for the CDR3: TGCGCCAGCAGCTTTGTAGAAATGAACACTGAAGCTTTCTTT. Variable domain in full (rest from reference TRBV5-1 and TRBJ1-1): KAGVTQTPRYLIKTRGQQVTLSCSPISGHRSVSWYQQTPGQGLQFLFEYFSETQRNKGNFPGRFSGRQFSNSRSEMNVSTLELGDSALYLCASSFVEMNTEAFFGQGTRLTVV.

This clone was observed a few times. CDR3 nucleotides: TGCGCCAGCAGCTCCGGACTAGGCGCTCAGTTCTTC. Protein sequence: CASSSGLGAQFF. This chain uses TRBV5-1 with TRBJ2-1; 7 bases are shared with TRBD2. The V gene end was trimmed by 3 bases and the J gene end by 13 bases; junction bases not matched to a gene: 7. Germline assignment: CDR1 SGHRS and CDR2 YFSETQ. The CDR3 loop spans 12 amino acids.

This clone occurred many times. The V call is TRBV7-9, the J call TRBJ1-1, with D perhaps TRBD1 (6 bases). CDR3 length: 14 residues. Germline values: CDR1 SEHNR, CDR2 FQNEAQ (reference sequence). V lost 5 bases to trimming and J lost 2 bases, with 12 bases between them. The CDR3 loop is CASSETGSNTEAFF. In DNA form, the CDR3 reads TGTGCCAGCAGCGAGACAGGTAGCAACACTGAAGCTTTCTTT.

This clone came up a few times. V and J are TRBV29-1 and TRBJ2-7, with a weak D call TRBD2 (5 bases). The germline gives CDR1 SQVTM, CDR2 ANQGSEA. The CDR3 runs 16 residues. Trimming left V 2 bases short and J 3 bases short, with 20 bases between. CDR3 region: CSVESSRLANLYEQYF. DNA for the CDR3: TGCAGCGTTGAATCGTCCCGGCTAGCAAACCTCTACGAGCAGTACTTC.

The chain combines TRBV10-3 with TRBJ2-7; TRBD2 might be the D (5 bases). Germline assignment: CDR1 ENHRY and CDR2 SYGVKD. This CDR3 comprises 14 residues. V was pared by 6 bases and J by 2 bases, with 14 bases between. CDR3 sequence (DNA): TGTGCCATCAGGCGGGCCGGGTTAGCCTACGAGCAGTACTTC. Its protein product is CAIRRAGLAYEQYF.

This chain uses TRBV30 with TRBJ2-1, with 9 bases lining up with TRBD1. The CDR3 covers 13 residues. In germline, CDR1 is GTSNPN, CDR2 SVGIG (reference sequence). V lost 4 bases to trimming and J lost 7 bases; unmatched junction nucleotides: 5. The CDR3 here is CAWTRTGANEQFF. The CDR3 nucleotides are TGTGCCTGGACCCGGACAGGGGCAAATGAGCAGTTCTTC.

V usage is TRBV6-6 and J usage is TRBJ1-5; 9 nucleotides line up with TRBD1. Germline assignment: CDR1 MNHNY and CDR2 SVGAGI (reference sequence). This CDR3 spans 16 amino acids. V was pared by 5 bases and J by 3 bases, with 8 bases of the junction left unmatched. In DNA form, the CDR3 reads TGTGCCAGCAGTCGACCGACAGGGGGAGTCAATCAGCCCCAGCATTTT. It specifies CASSRPTGGVNQPQHF.

This clone was seen a handful of times. This sequence joins TRBV13 and TRBJ2-7; 8 bases fit TRBD1. The germline V gene encodes CDR1 PRHDT and CDR2 FYEKMQ (reference sequence). The CDR3 length is 15 residues. With V trimmed by 5 bases and J by 2 bases, 8 bases remained unmatched. The CDR3 region is CASSAGQGLTYEQYF. The DNA of the CDR3 is TGTGCCAGCAGCGCCGGACAGGGACTGACCTACGAGCAGTACTTC.

CDR3 amino acids: CAWSSGLPEWDEQYF. CDR3 sequence (DNA): TGTGCCTGGAGTTCGGGACTCCCGGAGTGGGACGAGCAGTACTTC. V and J are TRBV30 and TRBJ2-7; perhaps TRBD2 as D (6 bases). Trimming pared 2 bases from V and 5 bases from J, leaving 19 bases between. The germline V gene encodes CDR1 GTSNPN and CDR2 SVGIG (reference sequence). The length of the CDR3 is 15 residues.

This clone was counted a few times. The rearrangement links TRBV6-5 to TRBJ2-3; tentatively, D is TRBD2 (6 bases). Germline loops: CDR1 MNHEY, CDR2 SVGAGI. This CDR3 has 13 amino acids. V shed 7 bases and J shed 0 bases, with 8 bases lying between them. CDR3 protein: CASKEGSTDTQYF. The CDR3 DNA reads as TGTGCCAGCAAGGAGGGAAGCACAGATACGCAGTATTTT.

This clone was observed a few times. V and J are TRBV5-1 and TRBJ1-4, with 9 nucleotides matching TRBD1. The germline V gene encodes CDR1 SGHRS and CDR2 YFSETQ. CDR3 length: 14 amino acids. V shed 1 base, J shed 8 bases, and the junction held 3 bases outside the gene matches. The CDR3 reads CASSLTGGLEKLFF. The CDR3 bases are TGCGCCAGCAGCTTGACAGGGGGCTTGGAAAAACTGTTTTTT. Based on the CDR3 plus reference TRBV5-1 and TRBJ1-4, the full variable domain is KAGVTQTPRYLIKTRGQQVTLSCSPISGHRSVSWYQQTPGQGLQFLFEYFSETQRNKGNFPGRFSGRQFSNSRSEMNVSTLELGDSALYLCASSLTGGLEKLFFGSGTQLSVL.

The chain recombines TRBV18 with TRBJ2-3, with TRBD2 matching over 7 bases. In germline, CDR1 is KGHSH, CDR2 LQKENI. J gave up 2 bases and V 1 base, and 6 bases lay outside the gene matches. The CDR3 spans 16 residues. The CDR3 DNA follows: TGTGCCAGCTCACCACTGATGGGGGGGGACACAGATACGCAGTATTTT. Amino acids: CASSPLMGGDTDTQYF.

The chain joins TRBV28 to TRBJ2-7; D perhaps matches TRBD1 (5 bases). Germline V gene data show CDR1 as MDHEN and CDR2 as SYDVKM. The CDR3 is 12 amino acids. Trimming removed 6 bases at V and 3 bases at J, with 9 bases between. CDR3 sequence (DNA): TGTGCCAGCAGACTGACAGTCTACGAGCAGTACTTC. As protein: CASRLTVYEQYF. The whole variable domain, filled in from reference TRBV28 and TRBJ2-7, reads DVKVTQSSRYLVKRTGEKVFLECVQDMDHENMFWYRQDPGLGLRLIYFSYDVKMKEKGDIPEGYSVSREKKERFSLILESASTNQTSMYLCASRLTVYEQYFGPGTRLTVT.

The CDR3 here is CASSYEGGSYEQYF. As DNA, the CDR3 is TGTGCCAGCAGTTACGAGGGCGGGAGCTACGAGCAGTACTTC. The chain uses TRBV6-6 and TRBJ2-7; the match to TRBD2 covers 7 bases. The CDR3 runs to 14 residues. Losses at the gene ends were 2 bases for V and 3 bases for J; bases not matched to a gene: 4. Looked up from germline, CDR1 is MNHNY and CDR2 is SVGAGI (reference sequence).

The chain has TRBV7-2 and TRBJ2-3; 15 bases agree with TRBD2. The V gene end was trimmed by 5 bases and the J gene end by 3 bases; junction bases not matched to a gene: 6. The CDR3 contains 17 residues. Germline CDR1 is SGHTA and CDR2 is FQGNSA. CDR3 sequence reads: CASSPGTSGGLTDTQYF. The DNA of the CDR3 is TGTGCCAGCAGCCCGGGGACTAGCGGGGGGCTGACAGATACGCAGTATTTT. Combining the CDR3 with reference TRBV7-2 and TRBJ2-3 gives the whole variable domain GAGVSQSPSNKVTEKGKDVELRCDPISGHTALYWYRQSLGQGLEFLIYFQGNSAPDKSGLPSDRFSAERTGGSVSTLTIQRTQQEDSAVYLCASSPGTSGGLTDTQYFGPGTRLTVL.

This clone was counted only a few times. This chain uses TRBV9 with TRBJ2-7; TRBD1 matches at 9 bases. The length of the CDR3 is 15 residues. Germline CDR1 SGDLS, CDR2 YYNGEE. With V trimmed by 2 bases and J by 6 bases, 9 bases remained unmatched. CDR3 bases: TGTGCCAGCAGCGTGGGATCGGACAGGGGTGGCGAGCAGTACTTC. It is translated as CASSVGSDRGGEQYF.